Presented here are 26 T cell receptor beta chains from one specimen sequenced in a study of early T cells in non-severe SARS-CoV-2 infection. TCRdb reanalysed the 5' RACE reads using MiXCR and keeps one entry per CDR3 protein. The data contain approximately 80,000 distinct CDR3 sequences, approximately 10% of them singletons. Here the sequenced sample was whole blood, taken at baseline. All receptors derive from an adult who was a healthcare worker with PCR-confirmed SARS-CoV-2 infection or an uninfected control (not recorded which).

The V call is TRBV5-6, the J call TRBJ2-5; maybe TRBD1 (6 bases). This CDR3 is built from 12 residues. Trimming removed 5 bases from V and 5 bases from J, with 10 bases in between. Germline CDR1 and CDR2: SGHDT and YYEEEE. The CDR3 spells CASSYRVETQYF. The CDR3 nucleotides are TGTGCCAGCAGTTACAGGGTTGAGACCCAGTACTTC.

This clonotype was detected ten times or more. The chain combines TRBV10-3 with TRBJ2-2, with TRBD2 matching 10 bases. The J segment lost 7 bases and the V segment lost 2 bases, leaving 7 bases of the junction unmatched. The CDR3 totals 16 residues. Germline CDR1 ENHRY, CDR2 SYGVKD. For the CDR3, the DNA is TGTGCCATCAGTGAGCCCAGGACTAGCGGATTCGGGGAGCTGTTTTTT. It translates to CAISEPRTSGFGELFF.

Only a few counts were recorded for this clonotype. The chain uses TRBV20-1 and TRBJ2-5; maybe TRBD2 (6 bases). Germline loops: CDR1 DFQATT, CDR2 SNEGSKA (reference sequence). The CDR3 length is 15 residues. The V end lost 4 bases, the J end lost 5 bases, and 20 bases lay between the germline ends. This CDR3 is CSANPGTLSEETQYF. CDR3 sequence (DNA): TGCAGTGCTAACCCCGGGACTCTCTCAGAGGAGACCCAGTACTTC.

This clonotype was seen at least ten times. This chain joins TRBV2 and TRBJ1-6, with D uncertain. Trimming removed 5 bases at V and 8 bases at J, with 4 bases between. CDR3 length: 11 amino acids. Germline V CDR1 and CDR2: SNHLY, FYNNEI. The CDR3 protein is CASSPDSPLHF. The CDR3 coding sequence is TGTGCCAGCAGTCCGGATTCACCCCTCCACTTT.

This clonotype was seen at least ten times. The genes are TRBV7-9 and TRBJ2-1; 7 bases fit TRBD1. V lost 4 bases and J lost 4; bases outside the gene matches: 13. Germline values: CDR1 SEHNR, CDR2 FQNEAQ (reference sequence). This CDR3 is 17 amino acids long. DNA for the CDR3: TGTGCCAGCAGCTCCTACAAGCCGGGACAGATTTACAATGAGCAGTTCTTC. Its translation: CASSSYKPGQIYNEQFF.

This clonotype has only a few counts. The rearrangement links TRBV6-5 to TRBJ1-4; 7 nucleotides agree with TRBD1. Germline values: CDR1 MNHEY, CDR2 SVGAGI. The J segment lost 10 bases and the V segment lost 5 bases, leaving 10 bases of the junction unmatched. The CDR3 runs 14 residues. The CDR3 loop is CASSPGGGPGKLFF. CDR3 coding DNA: TGTGCCAGCAGTCCGGGAGGGGGCCCTGGAAAACTGTTTTTT.

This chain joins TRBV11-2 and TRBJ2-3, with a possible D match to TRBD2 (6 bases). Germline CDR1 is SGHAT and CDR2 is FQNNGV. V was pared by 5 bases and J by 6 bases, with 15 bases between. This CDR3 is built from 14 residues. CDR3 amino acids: CASSPSSRGDTQYF. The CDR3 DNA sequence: TGTGCCAGCAGCCCCTCCAGCCGGGGGGATACGCAGTATTTT.

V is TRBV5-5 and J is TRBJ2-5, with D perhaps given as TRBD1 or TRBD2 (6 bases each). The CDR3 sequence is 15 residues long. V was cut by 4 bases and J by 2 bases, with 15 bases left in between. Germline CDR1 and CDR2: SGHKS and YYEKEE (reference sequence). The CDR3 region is CASSPGGGGQETQYF. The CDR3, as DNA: TGTGCCAGCAGCCCCGGAGGAGGGGGACAAGAGACCCAGTACTTC.

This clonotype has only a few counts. In DNA, the CDR3 is TGTGCCAGCAGCTTAGGGGCCAAGGCACCCCTCCACTTT. Its translation: CASSLGAKAPLHF. The rearrangement joins TRBV7-9 to TRBJ1-6; D is unresolved. The germline V gene encodes CDR1 SEHNR and CDR2 FQNEAQ (reference sequence). With 1 base removed from V and 11 bases from J, the gap between germline ends came to 9 bases. CDR3 length equals 13 residues.

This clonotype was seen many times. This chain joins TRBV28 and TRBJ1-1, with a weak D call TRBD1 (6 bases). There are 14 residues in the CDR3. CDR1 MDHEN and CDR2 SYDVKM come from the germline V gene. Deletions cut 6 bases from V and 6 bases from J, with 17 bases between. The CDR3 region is CASSRGRYGPEAFF. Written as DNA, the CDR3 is TGTGCCAGCAGCCGGGGGCGATACGGGCCTGAAGCTTTCTTT.

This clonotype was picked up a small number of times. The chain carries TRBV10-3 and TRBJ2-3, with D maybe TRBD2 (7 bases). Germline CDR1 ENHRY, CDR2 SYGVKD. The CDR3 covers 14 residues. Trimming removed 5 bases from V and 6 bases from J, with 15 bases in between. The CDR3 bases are TGTGCCATCAGTAGGGGGGGCCTGGAGGATACGCAGTATTTT. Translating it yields CAISRGGLEDTQYF.

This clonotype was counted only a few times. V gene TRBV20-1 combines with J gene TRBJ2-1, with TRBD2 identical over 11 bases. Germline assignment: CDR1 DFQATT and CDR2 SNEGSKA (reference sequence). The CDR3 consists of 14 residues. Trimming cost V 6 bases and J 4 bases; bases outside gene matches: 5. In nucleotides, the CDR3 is TGCAGTGCGGGACCTAGCGGGGGGTACAATGAGCAGTTCTTC. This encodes CSAGPSGGYNEQFF.

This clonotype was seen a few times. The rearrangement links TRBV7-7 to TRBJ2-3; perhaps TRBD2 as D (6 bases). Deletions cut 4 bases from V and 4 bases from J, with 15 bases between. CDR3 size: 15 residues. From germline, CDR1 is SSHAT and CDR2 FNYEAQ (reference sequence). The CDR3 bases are TGTGCCAGCAGCTCTGTGTTCGGGGGATCAGATACGCAGTATTTT. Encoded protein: CASSSVFGGSDTQYF. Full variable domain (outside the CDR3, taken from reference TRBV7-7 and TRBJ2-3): GAGVSQSPRYKVTKRGQDVTLRCDPISSHATLYWYQQALGQGPEFLTYFNYEAQPDKSGLPSDRFSAERPEGSISTLTIQRTEQRDSAMYRCASSSVFGGSDTQYFGPGTRLTVL.

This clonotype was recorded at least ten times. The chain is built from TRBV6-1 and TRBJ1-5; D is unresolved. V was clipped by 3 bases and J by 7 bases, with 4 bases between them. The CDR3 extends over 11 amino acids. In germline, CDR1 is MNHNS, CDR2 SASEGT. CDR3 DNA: TGTGCCAGCAGTGAGACACAGCCCCAGCATTTT. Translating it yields CASSETQPQHF.

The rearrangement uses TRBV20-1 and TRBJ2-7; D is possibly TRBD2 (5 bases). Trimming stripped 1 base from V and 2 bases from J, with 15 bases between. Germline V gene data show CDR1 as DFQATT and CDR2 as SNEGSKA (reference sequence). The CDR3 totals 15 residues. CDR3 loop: CSARAALTGTYEQYF. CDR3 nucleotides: TGCAGTGCTAGAGCGGCCCTAACGGGGACCTACGAGCAGTACTTC.

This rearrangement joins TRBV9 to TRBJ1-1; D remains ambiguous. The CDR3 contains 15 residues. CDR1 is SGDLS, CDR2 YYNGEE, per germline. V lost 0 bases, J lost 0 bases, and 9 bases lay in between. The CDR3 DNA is TGTGCCAGCAGCGTAGAGGCAGCCCTGAACACTGAAGCTTTCTTT. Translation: CASSVEAALNTEAFF.

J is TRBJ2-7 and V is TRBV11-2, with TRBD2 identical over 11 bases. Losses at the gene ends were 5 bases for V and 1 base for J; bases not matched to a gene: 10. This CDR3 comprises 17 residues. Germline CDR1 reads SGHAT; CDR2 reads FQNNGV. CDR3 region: CASSPGLAGPNSYEQYF. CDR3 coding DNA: TGTGCCAGCAGCCCTGGACTAGCGGGTCCTAATTCCTACGAGCAGTACTTC.

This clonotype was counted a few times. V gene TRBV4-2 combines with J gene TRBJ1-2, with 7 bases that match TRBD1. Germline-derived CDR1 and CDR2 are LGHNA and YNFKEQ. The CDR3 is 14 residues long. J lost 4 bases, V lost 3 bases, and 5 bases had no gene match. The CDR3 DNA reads TGTGCCAGCAGCCAGCCCGACAGGGTCTATGGCTACACCTTC. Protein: CASSQPDRVYGYTF.

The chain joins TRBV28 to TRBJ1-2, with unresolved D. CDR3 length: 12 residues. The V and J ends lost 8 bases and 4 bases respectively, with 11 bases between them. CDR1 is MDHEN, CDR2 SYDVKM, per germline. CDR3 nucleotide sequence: TGTGCCAGCCAAGGGTCGGTCTATGGCTACACCTTC. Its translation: CASQGSVYGYTF.

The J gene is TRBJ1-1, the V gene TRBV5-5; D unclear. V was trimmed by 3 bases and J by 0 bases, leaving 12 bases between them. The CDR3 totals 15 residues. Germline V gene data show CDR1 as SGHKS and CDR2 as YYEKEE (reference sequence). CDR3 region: CASSSAASLNTEAFF. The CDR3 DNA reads TGTGCCAGCAGCTCCGCGGCATCCCTGAACACTGAAGCTTTCTTT.

The CDR3 DNA reads TGTGCCAGCAAGTTGCCTCTAGCGGGGGTCAATGAGCAGTTCTTC. Its translation: CASKLPLAGVNEQFF. V usage is TRBV27 and J usage is TRBJ2-1; 10 positions agree with TRBD2. The CDR3 sequence is 15 residues long. J was trimmed by 6 bases and V by 7 bases; bases with no gene match: 9. Germline V gene data show CDR1 as MNHEY and CDR2 as SMNVEV (reference sequence).

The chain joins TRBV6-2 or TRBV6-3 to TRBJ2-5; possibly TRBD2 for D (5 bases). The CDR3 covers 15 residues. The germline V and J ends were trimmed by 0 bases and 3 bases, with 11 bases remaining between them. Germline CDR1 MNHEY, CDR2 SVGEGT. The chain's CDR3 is CASSYSLSGEETQYF. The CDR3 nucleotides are TGTGCCAGCAGTTACTCTCTCAGCGGCGAAGAGACCCAGTACTTC.

The CDR3 DNA is TGCAGCCGCCGGGGGCACTCCGGAAACACCATATATTTT. It encodes CSRRGHSGNTIYF. The rearrangement links TRBV29-1 to TRBJ1-3; D may be TRBD1 (6 bases). The CDR3 sequence is 13 residues long. The germline V and J ends were trimmed by 8 bases and 4 bases, with 15 bases remaining between them. Germline values: CDR1 SQVTM, CDR2 ANQGSEA.

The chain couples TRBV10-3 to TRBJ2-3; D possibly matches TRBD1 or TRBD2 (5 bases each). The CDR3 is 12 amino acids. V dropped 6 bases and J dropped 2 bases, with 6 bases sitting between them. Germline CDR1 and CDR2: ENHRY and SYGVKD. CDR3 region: CAISGATDTQYF. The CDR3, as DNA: TGTGCCATCAGCGGGGCCACAGATACGCAGTATTTT.

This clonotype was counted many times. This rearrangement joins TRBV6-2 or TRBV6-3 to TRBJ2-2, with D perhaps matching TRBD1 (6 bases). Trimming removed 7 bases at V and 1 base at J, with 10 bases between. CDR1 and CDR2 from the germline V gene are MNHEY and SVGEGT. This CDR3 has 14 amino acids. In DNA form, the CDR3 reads TGTGCCAGCACGGACAGTCTGAACACCGGGGAGCTGTTTTTT. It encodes CASTDSLNTGELFF.

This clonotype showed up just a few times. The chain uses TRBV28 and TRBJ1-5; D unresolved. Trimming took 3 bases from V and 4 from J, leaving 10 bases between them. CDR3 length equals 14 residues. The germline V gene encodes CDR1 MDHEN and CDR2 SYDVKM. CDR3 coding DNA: TGTGCCAGCAGTTTTAGTGGGAGAAATCAGCCCCAGCATTTT. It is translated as CASSFSGRNQPQHF.